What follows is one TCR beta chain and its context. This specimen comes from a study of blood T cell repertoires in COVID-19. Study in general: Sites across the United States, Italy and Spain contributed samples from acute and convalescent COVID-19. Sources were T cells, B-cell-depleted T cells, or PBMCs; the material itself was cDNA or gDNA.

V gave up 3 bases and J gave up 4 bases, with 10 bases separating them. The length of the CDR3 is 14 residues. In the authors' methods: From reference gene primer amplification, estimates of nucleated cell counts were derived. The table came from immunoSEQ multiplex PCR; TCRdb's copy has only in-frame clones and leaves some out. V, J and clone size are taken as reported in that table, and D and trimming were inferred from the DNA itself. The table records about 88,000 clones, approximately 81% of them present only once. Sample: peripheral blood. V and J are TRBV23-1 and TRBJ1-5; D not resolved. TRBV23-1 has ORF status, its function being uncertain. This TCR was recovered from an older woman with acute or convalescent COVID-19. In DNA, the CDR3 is TGCGCCAGCAGTCACCGGCGGCTTAATCAGCCCCAGCATTTT. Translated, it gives CASSHRRLNQPQHF.